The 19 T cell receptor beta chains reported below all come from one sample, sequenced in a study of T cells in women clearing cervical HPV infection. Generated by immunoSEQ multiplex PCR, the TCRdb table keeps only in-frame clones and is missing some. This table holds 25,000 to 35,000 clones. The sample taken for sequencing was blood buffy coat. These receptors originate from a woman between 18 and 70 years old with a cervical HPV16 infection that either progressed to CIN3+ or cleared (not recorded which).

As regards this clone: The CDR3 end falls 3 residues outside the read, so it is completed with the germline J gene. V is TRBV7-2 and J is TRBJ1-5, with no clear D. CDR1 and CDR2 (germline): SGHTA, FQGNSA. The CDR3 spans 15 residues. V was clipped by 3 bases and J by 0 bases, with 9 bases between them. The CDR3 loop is CASSFLGRSNQPQHF. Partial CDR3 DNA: TGTGCCAGCAGCTTTTTGGGCCGTAGCAATCAGCCC.

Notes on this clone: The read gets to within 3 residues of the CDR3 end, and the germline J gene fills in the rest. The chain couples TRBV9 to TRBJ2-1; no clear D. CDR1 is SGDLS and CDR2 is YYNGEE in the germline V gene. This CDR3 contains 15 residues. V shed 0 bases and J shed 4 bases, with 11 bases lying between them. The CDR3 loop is CASSVGAGTYNEQFF. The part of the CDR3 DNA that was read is TGTGCCAGCAGCGTAGGGGCAGGCACGTACAATGAG.

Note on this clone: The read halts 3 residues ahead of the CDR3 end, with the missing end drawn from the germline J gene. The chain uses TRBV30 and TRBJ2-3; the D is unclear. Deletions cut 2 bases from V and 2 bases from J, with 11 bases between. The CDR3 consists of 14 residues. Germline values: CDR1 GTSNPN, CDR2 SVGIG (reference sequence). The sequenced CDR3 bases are TGTGCCTGGAGTATCCAATCCCCCACAGATACG. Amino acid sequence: CAWSIQSPTDT. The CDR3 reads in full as CAWSIQSPTDTQYF.

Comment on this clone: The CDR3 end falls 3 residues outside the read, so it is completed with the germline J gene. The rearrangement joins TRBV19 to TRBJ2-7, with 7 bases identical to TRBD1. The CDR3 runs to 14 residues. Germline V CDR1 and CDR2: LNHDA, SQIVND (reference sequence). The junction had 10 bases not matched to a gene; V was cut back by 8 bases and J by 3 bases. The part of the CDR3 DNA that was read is TGTGCCAGTCGCCAGGGGGACGGCTACTACGAG. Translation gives CASRQGDGYYE. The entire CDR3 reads CASRQGDGYYEQYF.

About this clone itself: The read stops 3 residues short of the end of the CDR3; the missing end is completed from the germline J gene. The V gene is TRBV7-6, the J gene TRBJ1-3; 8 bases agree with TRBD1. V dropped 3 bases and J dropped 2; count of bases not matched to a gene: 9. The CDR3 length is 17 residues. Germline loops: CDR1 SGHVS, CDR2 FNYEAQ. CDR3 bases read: TGTGCCAGCAGCTTCGTGCAGGGGGCAGGGACTGGAAACACC. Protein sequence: CASSFVQGAGTGNT. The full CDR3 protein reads CASSFVQGAGTGNTIYF.

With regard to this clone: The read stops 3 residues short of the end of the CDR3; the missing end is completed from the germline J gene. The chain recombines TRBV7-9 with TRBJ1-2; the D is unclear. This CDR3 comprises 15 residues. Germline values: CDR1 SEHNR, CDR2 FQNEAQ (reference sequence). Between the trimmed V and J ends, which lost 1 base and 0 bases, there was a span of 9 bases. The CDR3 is CASSLGADSNYGYTF. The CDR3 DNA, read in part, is TGTGCCAGCAGCTTAGGCGCGGATTCTAACTATGGC.

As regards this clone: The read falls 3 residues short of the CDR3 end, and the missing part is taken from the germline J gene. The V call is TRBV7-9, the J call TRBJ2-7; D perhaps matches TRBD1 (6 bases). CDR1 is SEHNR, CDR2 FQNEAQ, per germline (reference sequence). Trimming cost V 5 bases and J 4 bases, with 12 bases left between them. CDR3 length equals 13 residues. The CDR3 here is CASSLDSPYEQYF. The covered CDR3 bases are TGTGCCAGCAGCCTGGACAGCCCTTACGAG.

Here the CDR3 reads CASSGGLTSQDTQYF. CDR3 DNA, as far as it was read: TGTGCCAGCAGTGGGGGACTCACGAGCCAAGATACG. The J gene is TRBJ2-3, the V gene TRBV2; TRBD2 might be the D (6 bases). The read ends 3 residues early relative to the CDR3; the germline J gene fills the gap. In germline, CDR1 is SNHLY, CDR2 FYNNEI. CDR3 length equals 15 residues. V was shortened by 4 bases and J by 5 bases, with 16 bases between the two germline ends. The complete variable domain, with remaining parts taken from reference TRBV2 and TRBJ2-3, reads EPEVTQTPSHQVTQMGQEVILRCVPISNHLYFYWYRQILGQKVEFLVSFYNNEISEKSEIFDDQFSVERPDGSNFTLKIRSTKLEDSAMYFCASSGGLTSQDTQYFGPGTRLTVL.

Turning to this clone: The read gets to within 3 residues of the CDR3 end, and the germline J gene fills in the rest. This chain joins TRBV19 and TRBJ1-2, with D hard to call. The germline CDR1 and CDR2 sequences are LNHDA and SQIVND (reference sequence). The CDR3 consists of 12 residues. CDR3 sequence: CALDRAGQGYTF. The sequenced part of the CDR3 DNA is TGTGCCCTCGATCGTGCTGGGCAGGGC. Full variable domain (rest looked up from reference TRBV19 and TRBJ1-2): DGGITQSPKYLFRKEGQNVTLSCEQNLNHDAMYWYRQDPGQGLRLIYYSQIVNDFQKGDIAEGYSVSREKKESFPLTVTSAQKNPTAFYLCALDRAGQGYTFGSGTRLTVV.

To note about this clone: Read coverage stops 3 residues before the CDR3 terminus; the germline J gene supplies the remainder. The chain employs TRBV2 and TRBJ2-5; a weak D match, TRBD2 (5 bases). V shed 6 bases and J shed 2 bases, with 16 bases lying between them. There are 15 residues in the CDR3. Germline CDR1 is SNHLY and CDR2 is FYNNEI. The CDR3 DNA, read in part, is TGTGCCAGCAGACTGGGCGGGCACCGACAAGAGACC. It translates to CASRLGGHRQET. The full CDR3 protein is CASRLGGHRQETQYF. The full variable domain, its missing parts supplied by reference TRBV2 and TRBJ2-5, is EPEVTQTPSHQVTQMGQEVILRCVPISNHLYFYWYRQILGQKVEFLVSFYNNEISEKSEIFDDQFSVERPDGSNFTLKIRSTKLEDSAMYFCASRLGGHRQETQYFGPGTRLLVL.

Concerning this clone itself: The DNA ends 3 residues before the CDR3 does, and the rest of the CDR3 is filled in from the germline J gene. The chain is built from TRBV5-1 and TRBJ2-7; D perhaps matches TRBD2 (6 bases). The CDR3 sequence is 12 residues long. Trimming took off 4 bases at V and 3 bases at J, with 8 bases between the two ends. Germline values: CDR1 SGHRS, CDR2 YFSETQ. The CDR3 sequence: CASSRRGYEQYF. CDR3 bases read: TGCGCCAGCAGCCGGAGGGGCTACGAG.

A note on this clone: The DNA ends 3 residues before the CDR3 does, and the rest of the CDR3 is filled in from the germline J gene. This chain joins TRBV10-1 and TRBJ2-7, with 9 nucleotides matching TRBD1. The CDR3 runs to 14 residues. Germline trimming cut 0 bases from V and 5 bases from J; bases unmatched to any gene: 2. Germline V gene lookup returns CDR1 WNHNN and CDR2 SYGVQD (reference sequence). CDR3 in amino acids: CASSESGQGHEQYF. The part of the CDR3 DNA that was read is TGCGCCAGCAGTGAGTCGGGACAGGGCCACGAG.

The CDR3 reads CASSSPGTSTNEQFF. The CDR3 DNA, read in part, is TGTGCCAGCAGTTCTCCCGGGACTAGCACCAATGAG. The chain joins TRBV7-2 to TRBJ2-1, with 9 bases identical to TRBD2. Sequencing ends 3 residues short of the CDR3 end; the germline J gene provides the rest. The CDR3 has 15 residues. The V gene end was trimmed by 6 bases and the J gene end by 6 bases; junction bases not matched to a gene: 9. Germline lookup yields CDR1 SGHTA and CDR2 FQGNSA.

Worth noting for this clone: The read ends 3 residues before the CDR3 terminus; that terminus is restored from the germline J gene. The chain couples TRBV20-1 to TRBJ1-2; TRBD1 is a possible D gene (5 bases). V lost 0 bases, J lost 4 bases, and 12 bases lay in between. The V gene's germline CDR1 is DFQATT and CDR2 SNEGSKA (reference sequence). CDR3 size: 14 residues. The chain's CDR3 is CSARDEQGGYGYTF. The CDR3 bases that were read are TGCAGTGCTAGAGATGAGCAGGGCGGCTATGGC.

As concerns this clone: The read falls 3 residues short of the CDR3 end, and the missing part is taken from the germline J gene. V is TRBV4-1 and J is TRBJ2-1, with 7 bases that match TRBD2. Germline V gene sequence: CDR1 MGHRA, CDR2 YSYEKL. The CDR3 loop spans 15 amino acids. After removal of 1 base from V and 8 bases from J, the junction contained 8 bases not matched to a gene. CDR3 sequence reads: CASSQVTSISHEQFF. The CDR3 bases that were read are TGCGCCAGCAGCCAAGTGACTAGCATCAGCCATGAG.

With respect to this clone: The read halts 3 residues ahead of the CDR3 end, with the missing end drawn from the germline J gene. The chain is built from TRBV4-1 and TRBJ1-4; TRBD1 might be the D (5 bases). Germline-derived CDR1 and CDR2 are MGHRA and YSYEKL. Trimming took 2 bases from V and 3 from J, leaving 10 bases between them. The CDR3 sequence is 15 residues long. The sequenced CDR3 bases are TGCGCCAGCAGCCAATTTGGACACCCTAATGAAAAA. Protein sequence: CASSQFGHPNEK. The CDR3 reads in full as CASSQFGHPNEKLFF.

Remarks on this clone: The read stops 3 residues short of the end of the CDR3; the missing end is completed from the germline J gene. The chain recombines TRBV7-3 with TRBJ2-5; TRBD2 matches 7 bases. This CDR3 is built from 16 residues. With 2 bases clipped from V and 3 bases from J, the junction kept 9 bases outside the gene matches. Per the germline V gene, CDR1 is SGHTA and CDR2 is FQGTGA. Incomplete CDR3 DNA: TGTGCCAGCAGCTTATCCGGGCGGGGGTTGGAAGAGACC. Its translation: CASSLSGRGLEET. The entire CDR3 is CASSLSGRGLEETQYF.

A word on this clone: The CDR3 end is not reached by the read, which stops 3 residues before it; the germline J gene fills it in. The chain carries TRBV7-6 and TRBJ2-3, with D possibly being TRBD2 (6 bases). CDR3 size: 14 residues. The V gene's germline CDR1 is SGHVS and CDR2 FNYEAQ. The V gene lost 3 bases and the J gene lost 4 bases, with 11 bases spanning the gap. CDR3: CASSFGGSSDTQYF. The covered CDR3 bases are TGTGCCAGCAGCTTCGGGGGTTCGTCAGATACG. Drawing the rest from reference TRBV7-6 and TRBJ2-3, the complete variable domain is GAGVSQSPRYKVTKRGQDVALRCDPISGHVSLYWYRQALGQGPEFLTYFNYEAQQDKSGLPNDRFSAERPEGSISTLTIQRTEQRDSAMYRCASSFGGSSDTQYFGPGTRLTVL.

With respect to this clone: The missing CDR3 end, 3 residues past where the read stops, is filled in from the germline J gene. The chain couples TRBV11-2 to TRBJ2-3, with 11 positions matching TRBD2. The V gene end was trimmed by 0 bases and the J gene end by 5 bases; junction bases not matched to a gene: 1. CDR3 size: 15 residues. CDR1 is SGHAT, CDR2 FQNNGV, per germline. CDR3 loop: CASSLEGLAVDTQYF. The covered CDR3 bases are TGTGCCAGCAGCTTAGAGGGACTAGCGGTAGATACG.